One sample yielded the 11 T cell receptor beta chains listed below, sequenced in a study of T cells after yellow fever vaccination. TCRdb redid the calling of the 5' RACE reads with MiXCR, one entry per CDR3 protein. This sample has hundreds of thousands of distinct CDR3 sequences, with approximately 13% found just once. Sequenced material: PBMCs, taken on the day of the yellow fever booster vaccination. The receptors come from a man younger than 40 who received the YFV17D yellow fever vaccine.

This clonotype came up a few times. The chain is built from TRBV19 and TRBJ2-7; D is ambiguous. Germline V gives CDR1 LNHDA, CDR2 SQIVND (reference sequence). This CDR3 has 14 residues. The ends were cut back, 1 base at V and 1 base at J, with 8 bases in the middle. CDR3 DNA sequence: TGTGCCAGTAGTATAGTGGCAGGTTCCTACGAGCAGTACTTC. It yields the protein CASSIVAGSYEQYF. Using reference TRBV19 and TRBJ2-7 for the parts outside the CDR3, the full variable domain is DGGITQSPKYLFRKEGQNVTLSCEQNLNHDAMYWYRQDPGQGLRLIYYSQIVNDFQKGDIAEGYSVSREKKESFPLTVTSAQKNPTAFYLCASSIVAGSYEQYFGPGTRLTVT.

A few counts support this clonotype. The chain links TRBV20-1 to TRBJ1-2; D unclear. CDR3 size: 13 residues. V was pared by 5 bases and J by 3 bases, with 13 bases between. Germline lookup yields CDR1 DFQATT and CDR2 SNEGSKA (reference sequence). The CDR3 DNA follows: TGCAGTGCTCTACCGCCCGGGGACTATGGCTACACCTTC. Translating gives CSALPPGDYGYTF.

This clonotype was picked up a small number of times. The chain employs TRBV7-9 and TRBJ2-1, with TRBD1 as a possible D gene (6 bases). V lost 4 bases and J 0 bases, leaving 13 bases between the germline ends. Germline V lookup: CDR1 SEHNR, CDR2 FQNEAQ (reference sequence). The length of the CDR3 is 16 residues. Written as DNA, the CDR3 is TGTGCCAGCAGCTCGGACAGCTCGAGCTCCTACAATGAGCAGTTCTTC. Residues: CASSSDSSSSYNEQFF.

The chain has TRBV15 and TRBJ2-7; D not resolved. V was cut by 4 bases and J by 3 bases, with 10 bases left in between. This CDR3 contains 13 residues. Germline values: CDR1 LNHNV, CDR2 YYDKDF (reference sequence). Here the CDR3 reads CATSTLPNYEQYF. For the CDR3, the DNA is TGTGCCACCAGCACACTACCGAACTACGAGCAGTACTTC.

This clonotype was seen a few times. This sequence joins TRBV20-1 and TRBJ1-4; D gene unclear. Germline V gene sequence: CDR1 DFQATT, CDR2 SNEGSKA (reference sequence). The V end lost 3 bases, the J end lost 1 base, and 9 bases lay between the germline ends. The CDR3 contains 14 residues. CDR3 residues: CSASLPETNEKLFF. CDR3 nucleotide sequence: TGCAGTGCTAGTCTGCCGGAAACTAATGAAAAACTGTTTTTT.

J is TRBJ2-1 and V is TRBV9; D gene uncertain. The V and J ends lost 4 bases and 5 bases respectively, with 16 bases between them. Germline CDR1 SGDLS, CDR2 YYNGEE. The length of the CDR3 is 15 residues. Here the CDR3 DNA reads TGTGCCAGCAGCCTCAGTACGCTCCTTGACAATGAGCAGTTCTTC. It yields the protein CASSLSTLLDNEQFF. The full variable domain, its missing parts supplied by reference TRBV9 and TRBJ2-1, is DSGVTQTPKHLITATGQRVTLRCSPRSGDLSVYWYQQSLDQGLQFLIQYYNGEERAKGNILERFSAQQFPDLHSELNLSSLELGDSALYFCASSLSTLLDNEQFFGPGTRLTVL.

V and J are TRBV23-1 and TRBJ2-2; the match to TRBD1 covers 8 bases. TRBV23-1 is flagged as an ORF with uncertain function. V trimming: 3 bases; J trimming: 6 bases; junction bases outside the gene matches: 6. The CDR3 totals 15 residues. The CDR3, as DNA: TGCGCCAGCAGTCAGACAGGGGTAGACTCCGGGGAGCTGTTTTTT. Residues: CASSQTGVDSGELFF.

The chain carries TRBV28 and TRBJ2-5; D perhaps matches TRBD2 (5 bases). V was shortened by 9 bases and J by 2 bases, with 19 bases between the two germline ends. The V gene's germline CDR1 is MDHEN and CDR2 SYDVKM. The CDR3 totals 15 residues. The CDR3 reads CAREAPHWEQETQYF. The CDR3 DNA is TGTGCCAGGGAGGCGCCACATTGGGAACAAGAGACCCAGTACTTC.

This clonotype has just a few counts. This rearrangement joins TRBV6-1 to TRBJ2-5; maybe TRBD2 (5 bases). Trimming took 10 bases from V and 5 from J, leaving 17 bases between them. Germline V gene lookup returns CDR1 MNHNS and CDR2 SASEGT. The CDR3 contains 13 residues. CDR3 sequence (DNA): TGTGCCACCCTGTTTCCGGGAAGCGAGACCCAGTACTTC. Residues: CATLFPGSETQYF.

This clonotype has just a few counts. The CDR3 region has the DNA TGTGCCAGCAGCTTAACTACCTTAGAGACCCAGTACTTC. Translated, it gives CASSLTTLETQYF. The rearrangement uses TRBV7-2 and TRBJ2-5, with D hard to call. The V gene lost 2 bases and the J gene lost 4 bases, with 8 bases spanning the gap. Germline V CDR1 and CDR2: SGHTA, FQGNSA. This CDR3 region has 13 residues.

The genes are TRBV20-1 and TRBJ1-2; the D gene is possibly TRBD1 (5 bases). CDR1 and CDR2 (germline): DFQATT, SNEGSKA (reference sequence). With 0 bases removed from V and 5 bases from J, the gap between germline ends came to 10 bases. CDR3 length equals 13 residues. CDR3 protein: CSARDPKGYGYTF. The CDR3 nucleotides are TGCAGTGCTAGAGATCCCAAGGGGTATGGCTACACCTTC.